The 20 T cell receptor beta chains presented below share a single source sample, sequenced in a study of siplizumab effects on memory and regulatory T cells. Method: immunoSEQ multiplex PCR; TCRdb's copy keeps in-frame clones and lacks some. The table records 90,000 to 120,000 clones, roughly 93% of them present only once. Sequenced: Tregs sorted from blood. The receptors stem from a human donor in good health.

The chain couples TRBV29-1 to TRBJ1-1; D is perhaps TRBD1 (6 bases). V was cut by 2 bases and J by 4 bases, with 14 bases left in between. This CDR3 is built from 14 residues. Germline CDR1 SQVTM, CDR2 ANQGSEA. This CDR3 reads CSVEIGGRGTEAFF. DNA of the CDR3: TGCAGCGTTGAAATTGGGGGCAGGGGCACTGAAGCTTTCTTT.

The CDR3 sequence is CASSIRSTGNTIYF. Written as DNA, the CDR3 is TGTGCCAGTAGTATACGGAGCACTGGAAACACCATATATTTT. V and J are TRBV19 and TRBJ1-3, with D hard to call. V gave up 2 bases and J gave up 2 bases, with 7 bases separating them. Germline loops: CDR1 LNHDA, CDR2 SQIVND (reference sequence). CDR3 size: 14 residues.

CDR3 loop: CASSFQGADYGYTF. The CDR3 region has the DNA TGCGCCAGCAGCTTTCAGGGGGCCGACTATGGCTACACCTTC. The chain employs TRBV5-1 and TRBJ1-2, with 8 bases aligning to TRBD1. From germline, CDR1 is SGHRS and CDR2 YFSETQ. This CDR3 spans 14 amino acids. Germline trimming cut 2 bases from V and 3 bases from J; bases unmatched to any gene: 3.

This rearrangement joins TRBV6-6 to TRBJ2-7, with D uncertain. Germline V gene data show CDR1 as MNHNY and CDR2 as SVGAGI (reference sequence). The ends were cut back, 2 bases at V and 3 bases at J, with 2 bases in the middle. This CDR3 comprises 11 residues. The CDR3 region has the DNA TGTGCCAGCAGTTACATCTACGAGCAGTACTTC. Its translation: CASSYIYEQYF.

This chain connects TRBV5-4 to TRBJ1-2; 9 bases fit TRBD1. The CDR3 extends over 13 amino acids. Trimming removed 5 bases from V and 10 bases from J; junction bases left unmatched: 9. Germline V gives CDR1 SGHNT, CDR2 YYREEE (reference sequence). The CDR3 bases are TGTGCCAGCAGATATACAGGGGGCGATATCTACACCTTC. Residues: CASRYTGGDIYTF.

The chain carries TRBV18 and TRBJ2-1; a weak D match, TRBD1 (6 bases). Germline V gene data show CDR1 as KGHSH and CDR2 as LQKENI. The CDR3 consists of 15 residues. Trimming took off 2 bases at V and 10 bases at J, with 18 bases between the two ends. CDR3 in amino acids: CASSPSSAGAREQFF. The CDR3 DNA reads as TGTGCCAGCTCACCAAGCTCGGCAGGGGCTCGAGAGCAGTTCTTC.

This rearrangement joins TRBV2 to TRBJ1-5; TRBD1 matches 9 bases. Losses at the gene ends were 6 bases for V and 2 bases for J; bases not matched to a gene: 5. CDR1 is SNHLY and CDR2 is FYNNEI in the germline V gene. The length of the CDR3 is 15 residues. The CDR3 sequence is CASRGQGEGNQPQHF. CDR3 in DNA: TGTGCCAGCAGGGGACAGGGCGAGGGCAATCAGCCCCAGCATTTT. Combining the CDR3 with reference TRBV2 and TRBJ1-5 gives the whole variable domain EPEVTQTPSHQVTQMGQEVILRCVPISNHLYFYWYRQILGQKVEFLVSFYNNEISEKSEIFDDQFSVERPDGSNFTLKIRSTKLEDSAMYFCASRGQGEGNQPQHFGDGTRLSIL.

V usage is TRBV7-9 and J usage is TRBJ1-6, with D possibly TRBD1 on 5 matching bases. The CDR3 length is 16 residues. The V gene lost 5 bases and the J gene lost 8 bases, with 19 bases spanning the gap. The germline CDR1 and CDR2 sequences are SEHNR and FQNEAQ (reference sequence). This CDR3 reads CASSQRGPTAYSPLHF. CDR3 DNA: TGTGCCAGCAGCCAGAGGGGCCCTACGGCCTATTCACCCCTCCACTTT.

This chain uses TRBV9 with TRBJ1-1; D not certain. The V and J ends lost 0 bases and 0 bases respectively, with 6 bases between them. Germline V gene data show CDR1 as SGDLS and CDR2 as YYNGEE. This CDR3 region has 14 residues. The CDR3 is CASSVDPMNTEAFF. The CDR3 nucleotides read TGTGCCAGCAGCGTAGATCCTATGAACACTGAAGCTTTCTTT.

The sample holds one count of this clone. The chain employs TRBV7-2 and TRBJ1-5, with D perhaps TRBD1 (6 bases). Germline CDR1 is SGHTA and CDR2 is FQGNSA. The CDR3 loop spans 13 amino acids. The V end was cut by 4 bases, the J end by 6 bases, with 10 bases between. The CDR3 sequence is CASSSQGSQPQHF. CDR3 DNA: TGTGCCAGCAGCTCCCAGGGGAGTCAGCCCCAGCATTTT. The full variable domain, in which reference TRBV7-2 and TRBJ1-5 provide the parts outside the CDR3, is GAGVSQSPSNKVTEKGKDVELRCDPISGHTALYWYRQSLGQGLEFLIYFQGNSAPDKSGLPSDRFSAERTGGSVSTLTIQRTQQEDSAVYLCASSSQGSQPQHFGDGTRLSIL.

The chain carries TRBV5-1 and TRBJ2-2; the D gene is possibly TRBD2 (6 bases). CDR1 SGHRS and CDR2 YFSETQ come from the germline V gene. The CDR3 consists of 16 residues. With 7 bases removed from V and 0 bases from J, the gap between germline ends came to 16 bases. The CDR3 loop reads CASRFGGAANTGELFF. For the CDR3, the DNA is TGCGCCAGCCGTTTTGGAGGGGCTGCGAACACCGGGGAGCTGTTTTTT. Together with reference TRBV5-1 and TRBJ2-2, the CDR3 gives the full variable domain: KAGVTQTPRYLIKTRGQQVTLSCSPISGHRSVSWYQQTPGQGLQFLFEYFSETQRNKGNFPGRFSGRQFSNSRSEMNVSTLELGDSALYLCASRFGGAANTGELFFGEGSRLTVL.

J is TRBJ1-3 and V is TRBV5-6, with 8 bases matching TRBD1. CDR3 size: 17 residues. Germline lookup yields CDR1 SGHDT and CDR2 YYEEEE. Unmatched junction bases numbered 10, after V lost 5 bases and J lost 0 bases. Here the CDR3 reads CASRSRGQAPSGNTIYF. In nucleotides, the CDR3 is TGTGCCAGCAGGTCTCGGGGACAGGCGCCCTCTGGAAACACCATATATTTT.

The rearrangement uses TRBV11-3 and TRBJ2-3; TRBD1 is a possible D gene (7 bases). CDR3 length equals 13 residues. The V end was cut by 4 bases, the J end by 9 bases, with 14 bases between. Germline lookup yields CDR1 SGHNT and CDR2 YENEEA. The CDR3 loop reads CASSSRGVGTQYF. In DNA form, the CDR3 reads TGTGCCAGCAGCTCCAGGGGGGTAGGGACGCAGTATTTT.

The count of this clone is one. V is TRBV10-3 and J is TRBJ1-5; 8 nucleotides agree with TRBD1. CDR3 size: 16 residues. CDR1 is ENHRY, CDR2 SYGVKD, per germline. Unmatched junction bases numbered 8, after V lost 2 bases and J lost 5 bases. This chain's CDR3 is CAISERIGTGYQPQHF. The CDR3, as DNA: TGTGCCATCAGTGAGAGGATTGGGACAGGCTATCAGCCCCAGCATTTT.

V and J are TRBV6-1 and TRBJ1-6; TRBD1 might be the D (5 bases). Trimming stripped 4 bases from V and 10 bases from J, with 17 bases between. This CDR3 is built from 15 residues. CDR1 and CDR2 from the germline V gene are MNHNS and SASEGT. CDR3 coding DNA: TGTGCCAGCAGTGCGGACACATTAGGGCGGTCACCCCTCCACTTT. Translating it yields CASSADTLGRSPLHF.

The chain couples TRBV10-2 to TRBJ2-7, with 13 bases matching TRBD2. Trimming removed 0 bases from V and 5 bases from J; junction bases left unmatched: 13. The CDR3 has 19 residues. The germline CDR1 and CDR2 sequences are WSHSY and SAAADI. The CDR3 sequence: CASSESGGTSGVKAHEQYF. The CDR3 region has the DNA TGCGCCAGCAGTGAGTCGGGTGGGACTAGCGGGGTTAAGGCCCACGAGCAGTACTTC.

Written as DNA, the CDR3 is TGTGCCAGCAGCTTAGACGAATACGAGCAGTACTTC. This sequence encodes CASSLDEYEQYF. The gene calls are TRBV11-3 and TRBJ2-7; D is uncertain. Germline V gene sequence: CDR1 SGHNT, CDR2 YENEEA. Trimming stripped 0 bases from V and 4 bases from J, with 4 bases between. The CDR3 sequence is 12 residues long.

This rearrangement joins TRBV5-1 to TRBJ2-2; 10 bases map to TRBD1. V lost 4 bases to trimming and J lost 4 bases; unmatched junction nucleotides: 4. Germline V gene sequence: CDR1 SGHRS, CDR2 YFSETQ. The CDR3 has 15 residues. CDR3 bases: TGCGCCAGCAGCCGACAGGGGGCTGGCACCGGGGAGCTGTTTTTT. Its protein is CASSRQGAGTGELFF. The whole variable domain, remainder taken from reference TRBV5-1 and TRBJ2-2, is KAGVTQTPRYLIKTRGQQVTLSCSPISGHRSVSWYQQTPGQGLQFLFEYFSETQRNKGNFPGRFSGRQFSNSRSEMNVSTLELGDSALYLCASSRQGAGTGELFFGEGSRLTVL.

This chain links TRBV4-2 with TRBJ2-2; 7 nucleotides agree with TRBD1. The CDR3 consists of 14 residues. J was trimmed by 0 bases and V by 5 bases; bases with no gene match: 0. Germline assignment: CDR1 LGHNA and CDR2 YNFKEQ. DNA for the CDR3: TGTGCCAGCAGCGGACAGGCGAACACCGGGGAGCTGTTTTTT. It translates to CASSGQANTGELFF.

This rearrangement joins TRBV18 to TRBJ1-3; D call uncertain. CDR3 length: 12 residues. Germline loops: CDR1 KGHSH, CDR2 LQKENI. V was trimmed by 3 bases and J by 4 bases, leaving 4 bases between them. For the CDR3, the DNA is TGTGCCAGCTCACCCTCCGGAAACACCATATATTTT. Amino acids: CASSPSGNTIYF.